This TCR beta chain is from a study of blood T cells in healthy people across ages. Notes on the study in general: Donor CMV infection status was unknown, possibly confounding age-related changes in expanded clonotypes.

With regard to this clonotype: Antigen specificity is unknown.

A sample-barcoded 5' primer and a J-beta primer mix were used in a second PCR of about 7 to 11 cycles. TCRdb reprocessed the 5' RACE reads via MiXCR and lists one record per CDR3 protein. The sample shows under 2 million distinct CDR3 sequences, around 36% of them seen only once. This CDR3 is 16 amino acids long. The clonotype originates from a woman between 25 and 40 years old in good health. Specimen: blood. J is TRBJ2-3 and V is TRBV21-1; TRBD2, the table's D call, was not compared with the DNA. TRBV21-1 is a recognized pseudogene. This CDR3 is CASRNSPNRETDTQYF. The DNA of the CDR3 is TGTGCCAGCAGAAACAGTCCCAACAGAGAAACAGATACGCAGTATTTT.